This record looks at one TCR beta chain sequence and its context. This entry belongs to a study of cytomegalovirus exposure and HLA in healthy donors. Sequenced by immunoSEQ multiplex PCR; TCRdb stores in-frame clones only, minus some. Of tens of thousands of clones listed, about nine tenths are singletons. From germline, CDR1 is SGHVS and CDR2 FNYEAQ. This CDR3 has 15 residues. V dropped 2 bases and J dropped 7 bases, with 14 bases sitting between them. The specimen sequenced was PBMCs. This chain joins TRBV7-6 and TRBJ1-4; D gene ambiguous. The clonotype comes from a man aged 18 to 29 in good health and CMV-seronegative. The CDR3 sequence is CASSLSGLPGEKLFF. The CDR3 coding sequence is TGTGCCAGCAGCTTATCCGGCCTCCCGGGTGAAAAACTGTTTTTT.